One T cell receptor beta chain is described in this entry. The antigen is undetermined. This sample is part of a study of CD8+CD57+ T cells in acquired aplastic anemia. About the research overall: Each DNA sample taken from sorted CD4+ and CD8+ cells came to 3 to 4 ug on average. As sequenced from healthy donors, CD4+ cells averaged roughly 10 million reads.

Investigators profiled TCR beta VDJ and CDR3 from genomic DNA template. In TCRdb, the reads were re-called with MiXCR into one record per CDR3 protein. The data hold about 160,000 distinct CDR3 sequences, with approximately 44% observed a single time. Study outcomes and limitations: Patients and controls were found to share around 30 CD8+ CDR3 sequences.

This clonotype was obtained from a human donor in good health. Input material: sorted CD4+, CD8+, or CD8+CD57+ T cells (not recorded which) from PBMCs.

CDR3 nucleotides: TGTGCCTGGAGTTTCACCGGGACAGGGAATCGCTGGGCCAACGTCCTGACTTTC. It is translated as CAWSFTGTGNRWANVLTF. This rearrangement joins TRBV30 to TRBJ2-6, with TRBD1 matching over 9 bases. The V and J ends lost 2 bases and 5 bases, in that order; junction bases with no gene match: 13. Per the germline V gene, CDR1 is GTSNPN and CDR2 is SVGIG (reference sequence). The CDR3 loop spans 18 amino acids.